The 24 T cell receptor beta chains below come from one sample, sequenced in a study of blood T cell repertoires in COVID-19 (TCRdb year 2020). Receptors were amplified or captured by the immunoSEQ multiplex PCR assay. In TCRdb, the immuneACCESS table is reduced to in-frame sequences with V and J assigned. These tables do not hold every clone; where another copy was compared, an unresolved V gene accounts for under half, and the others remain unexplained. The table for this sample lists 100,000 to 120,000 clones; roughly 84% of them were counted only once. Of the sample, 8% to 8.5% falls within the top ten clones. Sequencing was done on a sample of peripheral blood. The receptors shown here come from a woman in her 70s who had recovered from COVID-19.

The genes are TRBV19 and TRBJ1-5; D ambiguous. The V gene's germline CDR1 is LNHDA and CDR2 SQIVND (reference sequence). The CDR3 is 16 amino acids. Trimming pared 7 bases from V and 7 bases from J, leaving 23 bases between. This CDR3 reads CASNTRTGVGVQPQHF. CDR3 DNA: TGTGCCAGTAATACTCGGACGGGCGTCGGGGTCCAGCCCCAGCATTTT.

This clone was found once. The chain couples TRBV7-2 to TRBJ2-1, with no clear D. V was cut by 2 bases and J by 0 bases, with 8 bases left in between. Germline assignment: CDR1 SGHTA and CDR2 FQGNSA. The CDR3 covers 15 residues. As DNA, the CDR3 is TGTGCCAGCAGCTTATCGAGCTACTCCTACAATGAGCAGTTCTTC. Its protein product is CASSLSSYSYNEQFF.

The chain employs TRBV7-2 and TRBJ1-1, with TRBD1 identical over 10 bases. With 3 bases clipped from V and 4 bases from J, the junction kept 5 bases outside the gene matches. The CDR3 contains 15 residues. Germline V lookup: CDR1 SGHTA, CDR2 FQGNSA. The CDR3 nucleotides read TGTGCCAGCAGCTTCCCGGGACAGGGGTTCACTGAAGCTTTCTTT. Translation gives CASSFPGQGFTEAFF.

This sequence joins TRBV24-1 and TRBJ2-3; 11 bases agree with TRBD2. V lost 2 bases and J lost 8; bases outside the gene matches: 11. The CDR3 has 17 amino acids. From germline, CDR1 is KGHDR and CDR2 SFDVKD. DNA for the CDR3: TGTGCCACCAGTGATTCCCGGCTAGCGGGAGGAGGAGGTACGCAGTATTTT. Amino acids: CATSDSRLAGGGGTQYF.

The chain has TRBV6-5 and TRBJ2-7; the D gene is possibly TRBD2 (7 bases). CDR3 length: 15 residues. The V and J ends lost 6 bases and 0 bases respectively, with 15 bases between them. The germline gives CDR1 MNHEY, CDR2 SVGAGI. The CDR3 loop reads CASRPRGGASYEQYF. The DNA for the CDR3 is TGTGCCAGCAGGCCGAGGGGGGGTGCCTCCTACGAGCAGTACTTC.

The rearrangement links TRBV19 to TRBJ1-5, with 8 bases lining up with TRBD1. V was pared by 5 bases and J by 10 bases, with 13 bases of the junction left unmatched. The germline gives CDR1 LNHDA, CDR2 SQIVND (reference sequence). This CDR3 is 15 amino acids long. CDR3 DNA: TGTGCCAGTAGTTTGGACAGGGCCCCGCTCATTCCCCAGCATTTT. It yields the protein CASSLDRAPLIPQHF.

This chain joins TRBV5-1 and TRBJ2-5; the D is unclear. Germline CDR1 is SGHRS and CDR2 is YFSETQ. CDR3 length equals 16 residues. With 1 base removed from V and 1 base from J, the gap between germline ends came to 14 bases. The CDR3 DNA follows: TGCGCCAGCAGCTTGTCGAAGAGCCGACTCCAAGAGACCCAGTACTTC. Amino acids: CASSLSKSRLQETQYF.

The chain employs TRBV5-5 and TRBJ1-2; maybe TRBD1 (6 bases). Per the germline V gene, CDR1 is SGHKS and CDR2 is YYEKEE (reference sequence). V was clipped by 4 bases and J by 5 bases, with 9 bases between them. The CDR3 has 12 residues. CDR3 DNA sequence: TGTGCCAGCAGCCCAGGGGTGTATGGCTACACCTTC. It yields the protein CASSPGVYGYTF.

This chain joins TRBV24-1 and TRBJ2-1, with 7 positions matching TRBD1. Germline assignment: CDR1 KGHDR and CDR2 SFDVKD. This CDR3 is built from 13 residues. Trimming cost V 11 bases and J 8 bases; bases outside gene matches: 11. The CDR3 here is CAISETGVHEQFF. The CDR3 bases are TGTGCCATCTCCGAAACAGGGGTTCATGAGCAGTTCTTC.

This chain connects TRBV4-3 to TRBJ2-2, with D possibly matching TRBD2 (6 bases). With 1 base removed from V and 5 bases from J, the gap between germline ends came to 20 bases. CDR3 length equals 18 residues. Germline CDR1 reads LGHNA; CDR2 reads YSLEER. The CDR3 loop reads CASSQGGDGTEGTGELFF. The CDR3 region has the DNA TGCGCCAGCAGCCAAGGCGGGGACGGGACCGAAGGGACCGGGGAGCTGTTTTTT.

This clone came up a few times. The CDR3 protein is CASSLSVVAVDRYF. The CDR3 DNA sequence: TGCGCCAGCAGCTTGAGCGTGGTAGCGGTGGATCGGTACTTC. The chain is built from TRBV5-1 and TRBJ2-7; TRBD2 is a possible D gene (6 bases). Trimming cost V 1 base and J 12 bases, with 20 bases left between them. This CDR3 contains 14 residues. Per the germline V gene, CDR1 is SGHRS and CDR2 is YFSETQ.

The CDR3 protein is CASSRRLGANTGELFF. The CDR3, as DNA: TGCGCCAGCAGCCGACGACTAGGGGCGAACACCGGGGAGCTGTTTTTT. This chain connects TRBV5-1 to TRBJ2-2; TRBD2 might be the D (6 bases). Trimming cost V 4 bases and J 0 bases, with 13 bases left between them. Germline loops: CDR1 SGHRS, CDR2 YFSETQ. This CDR3 comprises 16 residues.

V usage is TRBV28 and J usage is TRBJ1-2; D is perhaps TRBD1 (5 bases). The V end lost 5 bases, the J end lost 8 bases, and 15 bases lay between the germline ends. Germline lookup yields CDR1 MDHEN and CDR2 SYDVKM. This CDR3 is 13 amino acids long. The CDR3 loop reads CASSTPGLGGYTF. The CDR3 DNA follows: TGTGCCAGCAGTACCCCGGGACTGGGAGGCTACACCTTC.

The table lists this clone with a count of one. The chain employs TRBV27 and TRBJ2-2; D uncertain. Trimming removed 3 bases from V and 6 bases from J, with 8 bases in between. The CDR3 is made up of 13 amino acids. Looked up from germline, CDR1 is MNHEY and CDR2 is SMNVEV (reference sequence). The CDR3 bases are TGTGCCAGCAGTTTTGAGATTGCCGGGGAGCTGTTTTTT. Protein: CASSFEIAGELFF.

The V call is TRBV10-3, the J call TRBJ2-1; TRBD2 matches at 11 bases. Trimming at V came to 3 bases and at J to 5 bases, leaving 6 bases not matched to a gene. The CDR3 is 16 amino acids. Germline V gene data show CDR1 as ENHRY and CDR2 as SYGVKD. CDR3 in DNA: TGTGCCATCAGTGATGCGGTGACTAGCGGGGACAATGAGCAGTTCTTC. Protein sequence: CAISDAVTSGDNEQFF.

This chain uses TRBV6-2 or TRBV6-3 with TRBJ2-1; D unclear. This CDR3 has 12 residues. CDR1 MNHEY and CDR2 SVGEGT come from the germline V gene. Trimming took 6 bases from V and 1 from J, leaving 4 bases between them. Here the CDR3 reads CASSYSYNEQFF. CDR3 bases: TGTGCCAGCAGCTATTCCTACAATGAGCAGTTCTTC.

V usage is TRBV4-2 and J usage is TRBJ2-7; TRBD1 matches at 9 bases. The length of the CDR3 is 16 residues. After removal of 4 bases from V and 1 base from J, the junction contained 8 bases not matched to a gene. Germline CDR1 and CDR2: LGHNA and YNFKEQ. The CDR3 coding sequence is TGTGCCAGCAGCCGAGCGACGGGACAGGGATCCTACGAGCAGTACTTC. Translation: CASSRATGQGSYEQYF.

This CDR3 is CASSYLSGKETQYF. CDR3 DNA: TGTGCCAGCAGTTACCTTAGCGGGAAAGAGACCCAGTACTTC. This sequence joins TRBV2 and TRBJ2-5; 8 nucleotides agree with TRBD2. V trimming: 5 bases; J trimming: 3 bases; junction bases outside the gene matches: 5. This CDR3 is built from 14 residues. The germline gives CDR1 SNHLY, CDR2 FYNNEI.

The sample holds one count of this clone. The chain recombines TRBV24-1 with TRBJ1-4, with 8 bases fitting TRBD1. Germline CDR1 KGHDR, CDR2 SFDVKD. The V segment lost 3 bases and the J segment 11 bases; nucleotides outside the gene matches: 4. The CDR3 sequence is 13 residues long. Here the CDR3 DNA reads TGTGCCACCAGTGATCGGACAGGGAGGAAACTGTTTTTT. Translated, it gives CATSDRTGRKLFF.

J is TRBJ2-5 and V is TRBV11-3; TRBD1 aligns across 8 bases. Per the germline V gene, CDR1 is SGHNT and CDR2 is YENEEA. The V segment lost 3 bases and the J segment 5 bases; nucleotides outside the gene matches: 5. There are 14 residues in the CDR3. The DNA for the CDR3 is TGTGCCAGCAGCTTCCAGGGGGCGGGGGAGACCCAGTACTTC. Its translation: CASSFQGAGETQYF.

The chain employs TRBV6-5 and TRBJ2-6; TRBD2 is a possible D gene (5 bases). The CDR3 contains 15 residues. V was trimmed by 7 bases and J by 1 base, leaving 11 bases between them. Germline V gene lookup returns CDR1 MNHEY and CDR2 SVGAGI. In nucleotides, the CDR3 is TGTGCCAGCACTCAAGGAGGATCTGGGGCCAACGTCCTGACTTTC. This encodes CASTQGGSGANVLTF.

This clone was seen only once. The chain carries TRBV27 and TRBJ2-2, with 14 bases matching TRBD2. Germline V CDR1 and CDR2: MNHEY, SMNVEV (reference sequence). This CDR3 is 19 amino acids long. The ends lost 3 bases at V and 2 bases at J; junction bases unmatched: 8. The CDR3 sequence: CASSFLGLAGGHNTGELFF. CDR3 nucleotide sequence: TGTGCCAGCAGTTTTCTTGGACTAGCGGGGGGACATAACACCGGGGAGCTGTTTTTT.

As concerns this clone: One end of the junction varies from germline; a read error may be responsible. As DNA, the CDR3 is TGTGCTAGCAGCTTAGTTCTTGGACAGGGCTACGAGCAGTACTTC. Residues: CASSLVLGQGYEQYF. The chain couples TRBV7-7 to TRBJ2-7; 8 positions agree with TRBD1. The length of the CDR3 is 15 residues. Per germline, CDR1 SSHAT and CDR2 FNYEAQ (reference sequence).

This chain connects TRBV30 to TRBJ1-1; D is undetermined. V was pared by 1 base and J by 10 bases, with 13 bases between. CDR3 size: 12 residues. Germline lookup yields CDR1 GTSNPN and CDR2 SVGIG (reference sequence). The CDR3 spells CAWSARARGAFF. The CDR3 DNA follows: TGTGCCTGGAGTGCGCGGGCCCGAGGAGCTTTCTTT.